The rows below give T cell receptor beta chains drawn from one sample of a study of CD8+ T cells in alopecia areata. Clones were sequenced by immunoSEQ multiplex PCR, and TCRdb holds only the in-frame ones, with some missing. Of approximately 150,000 clones listed, around 62% are singletons. The sample consisted of CD8+ T cells sorted from blood. These receptors originate from a human donor in good health. Each CDR3 is given with its conserved first and last residue. The D gene is left open where the match is weak. Size is omitted from some rows. Given values are once, few, many or a class for expanded clones.

V gene	clone size	D gene	J gene	CDR3 protein	CDR3 DNA
TRBV21-1	NA	NA	TRBJ2-5	CASSKETQYF	TGTGCCAGCAGCAAAGAGACCCAGTACTTC
TRBV4-1	NA	TRBD1	TRBJ2-5	CASSLLQGIETQYF	TGCGCCAGCAGCCTTCTACAGGGGATTGAGACCCAGTACTTC
TRBV4-1	once	NA	TRBJ1-5	CATSDGPLAAQHF	TGCGCCACCTCCGACGGGCCGCTAGCGGCCCAGCATTTT
TRBV13	once	TRBD2	TRBJ2-1	CASSLQGLEWGLADYNEQFF	TGTGCCAGCAGCTTACAGGGGTTAGAGTGGGGACTAGCGGACTACAATGAGCAGTTCTTC
TRBV29-1	NA	TRBD2	TRBJ2-1	CSVEGREGRQFF	TGCAGCGTTGAAGGGCGGGAGGGCCGCCAGTTCTTC
TRBV4-1	NA	NA	TRBJ2-3	CASSQEGDGDTQYF	TGCGCCAGCAGCCAAGAAGGGGATGGGGATACGCAGTATTTT
TRBV7-8	NA	NA	TRBJ2-7	CASSPQGPSEQYF	TGTGCCAGCAGTCCACAGGGCCCCAGCGAGCAGTACTTC
TRBV6-5	once	NA	TRBJ2-7	CASTTRGIYEQYF	TGTGCCAGCACCACACGGGGGATCTACGAGCAGTACTTC
TRBV19	NA	NA	TRBJ2-5	CASSISAGETQYF	TGTGCCAGTAGTATTTCAGCCGGAGAGACCCAGTACTTC
TRBV5-6	NA	NA	TRBJ2-1	CASSPSWSYNEQFF	TGTGCCAGCAGCCCGAGTTGGTCCTACAATGAGCAGTTCTTC
TRBV29-1	NA	TRBD2	TRBJ2-1	CSVEVSPRTSGRAHQFF	TGCAGCGTTGAAGTTTCCCCGCGGACTAGCGGGAGAGCCCACCAGTTCTTC
TRBV29-1	few	TRBD2	TRBJ2-7	CSVEAPTSGSGYEQYF	TGCAGCGTTGAAGCCCCAACTAGCGGGAGCGGCTACGAGCAGTACTTC
TRBV6-5	few	NA	TRBJ2-3	CASSYSSVSSTDTQYF	TGTGCCAGCAGTTACTCGAGCGTATCTAGCACAGATACGCAGTATTTT
TRBV10-3	NA	TRBD1	TRBJ2-5	CAISEAGTGIQETQYF	TGTGCCATCAGTGAGGCGGGGACAGGGATACAAGAGACCCAGTACTTC
TRBV25-1	once	NA	TRBJ2-3	CASNRGFGDTQYF	TGTGCCAGCAATCGGGGGTTCGGAGATACGCAGTATTTT
TRBV4-1	NA	TRBD2	TRBJ2-1	CASSHPRTSSYNEQFF	TGCGCCAGCAGTCATCCTCGGACTAGCTCCTACAATGAGCAGTTCTTC
TRBV6-6	once	TRBD1	TRBJ1-2	CASSYDRGIPYGYTF	TGTGCCAGCAGTTACGACAGGGGCATCCCCTATGGCTACACCTTC
TRBV7-9	NA	TRBD1	TRBJ2-3	CASSRPDRVTDTQYF	TGTGCCAGCAGTCGACCGGACAGGGTGACAGATACGCAGTATTTT
TRBV27	NA	NA	TRBJ2-7	CASSFQLGERQYF	TGTGCCAGCAGTTTCCAGTTGGGGGAAAGGCAGTACTTC
TRBV7-9	NA	NA	TRBJ2-7	CASSLGADEQYF	TGTGCCAGCAGCTTGGGTGCGGACGAGCAGTACTTC
TRBV29-1	NA	TRBD2	TRBJ2-1	CSVPTSGGDEQFF	TGCAGCGTACCGACTAGCGGGGGGGATGAGCAGTTCTTC
TRBV6-4	NA	NA	TRBJ2-1	CASADQAYNEQFF	TGTGCCAGCGCTGACCAAGCCTACAATGAGCAGTTCTTC
TRBV11-2	NA	NA	TRBJ1-1	CASTLNTEAFF	TGTGCCAGCACCCTGAACACTGAAGCTTTCTTT
TRBV7-9	NA	TRBD2	TRBJ2-1	CASSLNLGLASHEQFF	TGTGCCAGCAGCTTGAATTTAGGACTAGCTAGCCATGAGCAGTTCTTC
TRBV19	NA	TRBD1	TRBJ2-1	CASAGTAYNEQFF	TGTGCCAGCGCCGGGACAGCGTACAATGAGCAGTTCTTC
TRBV4-1	NA	NA	TRBJ1-1	CASSQDRGWENTEAFF	TGCGCCAGCAGCCAAGATCGGGGCTGGGAGAACACTGAAGCTTTCTTT
TRBV27	NA	NA	TRBJ2-7	CASSPPGLAYEQYF	TGTGCCAGCAGTCCCCCGGGACTGGCCTACGAGCAGTACTTC
TRBV18	once	NA	TRBJ1-1	CASSPARHNTEAFF	TGTGCCAGCTCACCAGCCCGCCACAACACTGAAGCTTTCTTT
TRBV7-8	NA	NA	TRBJ2-2	CASSLVVQGLGELFF	TGTGCCAGCAGCTTAGTGGTCCAGGGCCTCGGGGAGCTGTTTTTT